This entry is about one T cell receptor beta chain. Its matching antigen is unknown. This sample is part of a study of CD8+ T cells in alopecia areata. It was cDNA, reverse transcribed from extracted RNA, that served as the sequencing template. The table came from immunoSEQ multiplex PCR; TCRdb's copy has only in-frame clones and leaves some out. The top ten hold approximately 1% of the sample, which has about 190,000 clones, about three fifths seen once. Study observations and caveats: Many of the expanded lesional clones endured in scalp and blood while on tofacitinib. Clarity of TCR sharing across patients fell short of that in mice, possibly HLA-related.

Described treatment: oral pan-JAK inhibitor, 5-10 mg twice daily. Sequences were derived from CD4+ T cells sorted from blood, sampled at week 24, from a patient treated with tofacitinib. The receptor comes from a human donor with alopecia areata.

CDR3 nucleotides: TGTGCCAGCACCCCACTAGCGGAGAGCACAGATACGCAGTATTTT. This codes for CASTPLAESTDTQYF. This chain uses TRBV7-9 with TRBJ2-3, with TRBD2 matching 8 bases. CDR1 and CDR2 from the germline V gene are SEHNR and FQNEAQ (reference sequence). The CDR3 is 15 residues long. Trimming cost V 7 bases and J 0 bases; bases outside gene matches: 6.